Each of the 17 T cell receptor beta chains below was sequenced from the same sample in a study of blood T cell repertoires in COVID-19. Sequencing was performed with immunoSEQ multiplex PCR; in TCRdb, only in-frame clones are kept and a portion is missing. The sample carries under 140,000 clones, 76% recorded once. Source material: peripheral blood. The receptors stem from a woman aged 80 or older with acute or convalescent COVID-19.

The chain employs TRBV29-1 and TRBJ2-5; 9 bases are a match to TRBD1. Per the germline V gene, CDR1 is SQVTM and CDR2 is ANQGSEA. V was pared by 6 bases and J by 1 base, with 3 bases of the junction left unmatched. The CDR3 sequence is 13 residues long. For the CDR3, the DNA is TGCAGCGTAGGGACAGGGCCCCAAGAGACCCAGTACTTC. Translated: CSVGTGPQETQYF.

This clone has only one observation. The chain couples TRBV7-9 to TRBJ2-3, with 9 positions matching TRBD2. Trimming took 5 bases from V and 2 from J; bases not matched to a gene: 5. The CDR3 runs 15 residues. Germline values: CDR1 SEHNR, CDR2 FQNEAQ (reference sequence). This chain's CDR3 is CASSNPGLATDTQYF. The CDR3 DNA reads TGTGCCAGCAGCAATCCGGGACTAGCCACAGATACGCAGTATTTT.

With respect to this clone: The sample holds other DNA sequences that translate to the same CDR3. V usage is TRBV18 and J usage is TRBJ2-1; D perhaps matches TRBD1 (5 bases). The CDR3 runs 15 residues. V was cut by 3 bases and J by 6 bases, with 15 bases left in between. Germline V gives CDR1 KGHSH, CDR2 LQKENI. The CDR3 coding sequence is TGTGCCAGCTCACCTCTACAGGATTCCGTCAATGAGCAGTTCTTC. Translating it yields CASSPLQDSVNEQFF.

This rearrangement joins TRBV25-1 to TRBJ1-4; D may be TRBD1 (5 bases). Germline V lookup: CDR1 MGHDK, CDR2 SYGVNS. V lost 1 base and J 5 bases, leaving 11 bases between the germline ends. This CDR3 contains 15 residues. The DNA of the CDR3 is TGTGCCAGCAGTGAATCTTTAGGGGTAAATGAAAAACTGTTTTTT. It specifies CASSESLGVNEKLFF.

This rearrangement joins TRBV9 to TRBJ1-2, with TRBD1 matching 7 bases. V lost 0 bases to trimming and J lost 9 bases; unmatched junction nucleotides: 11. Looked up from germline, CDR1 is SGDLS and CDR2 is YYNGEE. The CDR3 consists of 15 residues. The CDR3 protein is CASSVAQGSYDSYTF. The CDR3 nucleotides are TGTGCCAGCAGCGTAGCACAGGGGAGCTATGATAGCTACACCTTC.

This CDR3 is CAIRASPNQPQHF. Written as DNA, the CDR3 is TGTGCCATCAGGGCCTCGCCGAATCAGCCCCAGCATTTT. The J gene is TRBJ1-5, the V gene TRBV10-3, with unresolved D. The germline gives CDR1 ENHRY, CDR2 SYGVKD. V was pared by 6 bases and J by 4 bases, with 10 bases between. CDR3 length equals 13 residues.

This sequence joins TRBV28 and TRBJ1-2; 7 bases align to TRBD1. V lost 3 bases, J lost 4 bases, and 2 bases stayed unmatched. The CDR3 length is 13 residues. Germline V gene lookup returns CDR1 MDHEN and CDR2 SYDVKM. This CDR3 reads CASSFPGGYGYTF. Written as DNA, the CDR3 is TGTGCCAGCAGTTTCCCAGGGGGCTATGGCTACACCTTC.

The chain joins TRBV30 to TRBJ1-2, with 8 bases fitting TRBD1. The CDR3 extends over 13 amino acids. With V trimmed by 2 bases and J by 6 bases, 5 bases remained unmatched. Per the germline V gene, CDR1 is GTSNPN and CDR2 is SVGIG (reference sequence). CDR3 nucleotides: TGTGCCTGGAGTCTCACGACAGGGGATGGCTACACCTTC. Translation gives CAWSLTTGDGYTF.

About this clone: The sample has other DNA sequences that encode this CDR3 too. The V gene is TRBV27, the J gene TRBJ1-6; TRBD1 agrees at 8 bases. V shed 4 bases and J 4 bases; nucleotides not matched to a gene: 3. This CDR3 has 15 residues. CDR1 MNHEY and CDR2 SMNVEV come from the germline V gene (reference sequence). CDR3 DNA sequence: TGTGCCAGCAGTTCTTACAGGGGGTATAATTCACCCCTCCACTTT. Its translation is CASSSYRGYNSPLHF.

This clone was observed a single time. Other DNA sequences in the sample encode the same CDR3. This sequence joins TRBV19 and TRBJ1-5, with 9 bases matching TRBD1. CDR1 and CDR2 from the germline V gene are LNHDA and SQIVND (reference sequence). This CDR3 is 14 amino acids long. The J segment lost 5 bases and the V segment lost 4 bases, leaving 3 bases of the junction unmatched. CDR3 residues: CASSTRQGDQPQHF. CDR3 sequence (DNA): TGTGCCAGTAGTACCAGACAGGGGGATCAGCCCCAGCATTTT.

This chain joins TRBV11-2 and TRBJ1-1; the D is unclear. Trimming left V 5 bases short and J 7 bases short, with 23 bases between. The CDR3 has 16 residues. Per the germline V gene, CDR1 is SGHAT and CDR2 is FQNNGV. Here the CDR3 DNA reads TGTGCCAGCAGCCGCGTATTGGGAGGGAGGACGGATGAAGCTTTCTTT. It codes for CASSRVLGGRTDEAFF. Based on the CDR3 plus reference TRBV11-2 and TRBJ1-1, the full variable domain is EAGVAQSPRYKIIEKRQSVAFWCNPISGHATLYWYQQILGQGPKLLIQFQNNGVVDDSQLPKDRFSAERLKGVDSTLKIQPAKLEDSAVYLCASSRVLGGRTDEAFFGQGTRLTVV.

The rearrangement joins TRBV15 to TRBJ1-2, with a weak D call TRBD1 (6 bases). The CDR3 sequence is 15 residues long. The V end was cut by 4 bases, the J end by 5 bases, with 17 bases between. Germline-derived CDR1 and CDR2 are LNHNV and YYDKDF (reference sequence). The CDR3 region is CATSINSQGLYGYTF. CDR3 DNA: TGTGCCACCAGCATCAATTCACAGGGTCTTTATGGCTACACCTTC.

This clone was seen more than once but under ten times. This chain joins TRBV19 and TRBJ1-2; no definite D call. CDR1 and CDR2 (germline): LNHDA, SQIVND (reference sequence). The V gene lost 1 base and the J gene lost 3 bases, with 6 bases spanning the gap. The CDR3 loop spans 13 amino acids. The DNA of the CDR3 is TGTGCCAGTAGTATAGCGCCGGACTATGGCTACACCTTC. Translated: CASSIAPDYGYTF.

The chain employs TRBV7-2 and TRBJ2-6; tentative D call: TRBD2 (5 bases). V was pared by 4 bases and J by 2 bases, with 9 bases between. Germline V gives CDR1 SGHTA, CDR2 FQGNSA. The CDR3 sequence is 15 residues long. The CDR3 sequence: CASSSGVAGANVLTF. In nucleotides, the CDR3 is TGTGCCAGCAGCTCCGGGGTGGCTGGGGCCAACGTCCTGACTTTC.

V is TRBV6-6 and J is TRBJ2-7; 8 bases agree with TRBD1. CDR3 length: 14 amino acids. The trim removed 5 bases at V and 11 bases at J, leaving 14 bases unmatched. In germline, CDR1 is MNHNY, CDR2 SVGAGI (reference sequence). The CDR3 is CASSPDRGLIGKYF. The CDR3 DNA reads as TGTGCCAGCAGTCCCGACAGGGGACTTATAGGAAAGTACTTC.

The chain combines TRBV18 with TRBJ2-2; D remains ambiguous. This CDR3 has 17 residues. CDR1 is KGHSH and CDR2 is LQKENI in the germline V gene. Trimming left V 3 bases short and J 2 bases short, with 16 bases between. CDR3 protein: CASSPDLRGQNTGELFF. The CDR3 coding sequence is TGTGCCAGCTCACCCGACCTTAGAGGTCAAAACACCGGGGAGCTGTTTTTT.

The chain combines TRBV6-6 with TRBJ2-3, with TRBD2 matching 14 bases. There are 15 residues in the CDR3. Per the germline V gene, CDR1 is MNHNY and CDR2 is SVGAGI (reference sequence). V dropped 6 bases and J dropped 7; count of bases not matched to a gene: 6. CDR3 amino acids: CASRPGTSGGYTQYF. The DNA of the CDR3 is TGTGCCAGCAGACCCGGGACTAGCGGGGGTTATACGCAGTATTTT.